The 32 T cell receptor beta chains presented below share a single source sample, sequenced in a study of blood T cell repertoires in COVID-19. Data came from immunoSEQ multiplex PCR; TCRdb stores just in-frame clones and leaves some out. The sample lists approximately 190,000 clones, approximately 82% occurring once. The sequenced sample was peripheral blood. The receptors stem from a human donor with acute or convalescent COVID-19. The donor label of this sample is uncertain.

V is TRBV19 and J is TRBJ1-1; possible D gene TRBD1, 5 bases. CDR1 LNHDA and CDR2 SQIVND come from the germline V gene (reference sequence). V lost 3 bases and J 7 bases, leaving 12 bases between the germline ends. CDR3 length: 13 residues. CDR3 loop: CASSIPDRFEAFF. The DNA of the CDR3 is TGTGCCAGTAGTATCCCTGACAGATTTGAAGCTTTCTTT. Full variable domain (missing parts from reference TRBV19 and TRBJ1-1): DGGITQSPKYLFRKEGQNVTLSCEQNLNHDAMYWYRQDPGQGLRLIYYSQIVNDFQKGDIAEGYSVSREKKESFPLTVTSAQKNPTAFYLCASSIPDRFEAFFGQGTRLTVV.

V is TRBV4-3 and J is TRBJ2-7; 9 nucleotides line up with TRBD2. J lost 4 bases, V lost 0 bases, and 16 bases had no gene match. The CDR3 extends over 19 amino acids. From germline, CDR1 is LGHNA and CDR2 YSLEER. The CDR3 reads CASSQETVAGVSISYEQYF. CDR3 bases: TGCGCCAGCAGCCAAGAGACGGTAGCGGGAGTATCAATATCTTACGAGCAGTACTTC.

This clone showed up just once. The chain recombines TRBV10-3 with TRBJ1-1; unclear D gene. This CDR3 spans 12 amino acids. Per the germline V gene, CDR1 is ENHRY and CDR2 is SYGVKD. V dropped 6 bases and J dropped 3 bases, with 8 bases sitting between them. This CDR3 is CAIRAEDTEAFF. Here the CDR3 DNA reads TGTGCCATCAGGGCAGAGGACACTGAAGCTTTCTTT.

This clone appeared once. The chain couples TRBV27 to TRBJ1-2, with 10 bases lining up with TRBD1. With 6 bases clipped from V and 4 bases from J, the junction kept 8 bases outside the gene matches. Germline V CDR1 and CDR2: MNHEY, SMNVEV (reference sequence). This CDR3 has 15 amino acids. DNA of the CDR3: TGTGCCAGCAGGAACCGGGACAGGGGAAGCTATGGCTACACCTTC. It encodes CASRNRDRGSYGYTF.

This clone appeared a few times. The chain uses TRBV2 and TRBJ1-5; D call uncertain. The CDR3 totals 14 residues. Trimming removed 8 bases from V and 0 bases from J, with 11 bases in between. Looked up from germline, CDR1 is SNHLY and CDR2 is FYNNEI. The CDR3 nucleotides read TGTGCCAGCGGGCGTTCCTCTAGCAATCAGCCCCAGCATTTT. Its protein product is CASGRSSSNQPQHF.

The chain joins TRBV9 to TRBJ1-5; 8 bases align to TRBD1. Trimming cost V 4 bases and J 8 bases; bases outside gene matches: 11. Per the germline V gene, CDR1 is SGDLS and CDR2 is YYNGEE. The length of the CDR3 is 15 residues. CDR3 nucleotides: TGTGCCAGCAGCCCAACAGGGGGTTTGGGAGAGCCCCAGCATTTT. Residues: CASSPTGGLGEPQHF.

The genes are TRBV5-1 and TRBJ2-5, with 9 bases identical to TRBD1. Trimming took 7 bases from V and 3 from J; bases not matched to a gene: 4. The CDR3 spans 13 residues. Germline assignment: CDR1 SGHRS and CDR2 YFSETQ. In nucleotides, the CDR3 is TGCGCCAGCGGCGGGACAGGGAAAGAGACCCAGTACTTC. Translated: CASGGTGKETQYF.

The rearrangement uses TRBV24-1 and TRBJ2-6, with TRBD2 matching over 7 bases. With 7 bases clipped from V and 1 base from J, the junction kept 3 bases outside the gene matches. This CDR3 contains 15 residues. Germline loops: CDR1 KGHDR, CDR2 SFDVKD. CDR3 sequence reads: CATSPGGSGANVLTF. DNA for the CDR3: TGTGCCACCAGCCCCGGGGGGTCTGGGGCCAACGTCCTGACTTTC.

V and J are TRBV7-8 and TRBJ2-1; 13 nucleotides line up with TRBD2. Per germline, CDR1 SGHVS and CDR2 FQNEAQ. The V and J ends lost 3 bases and 8 bases, in that order; junction bases with no gene match: 4. The CDR3 loop spans 15 amino acids. The CDR3 loop reads CASSFPLAGGDEQFF. Written as DNA, the CDR3 is TGTGCCAGCAGCTTCCCACTAGCGGGAGGGGATGAGCAGTTCTTC. Filled out from reference TRBV7-8 and TRBJ2-1, the complete variable domain reads GAGVSQSPRYKVAKRGQDVALRCDPISGHVSLFWYQQALGQGPEFLTYFQNEAQLDKSGLPSDRFFAERPEGSVSTLKIQRTQQEDSAVYLCASSFPLAGGDEQFFGPGTRLTVL.

The chain has TRBV7-8 and TRBJ1-4; no definite D call. Trimming cost V 8 bases and J 8 bases, with 18 bases left between them. CDR3 size: 14 residues. The germline CDR1 and CDR2 sequences are SGHVS and FQNEAQ. The CDR3 DNA sequence: TGTGCCAGCGGGTCTAGCGGGTTGGGCGAAAAACTGTTTTTT. Amino acids: CASGSSGLGEKLFF.

The V call is TRBV19, the J call TRBJ2-4; D is unresolved. The V gene's germline CDR1 is LNHDA and CDR2 SQIVND (reference sequence). V gave up 7 bases and J gave up 0 bases, with 13 bases separating them. The length of the CDR3 is 15 residues. The chain's CDR3 is CASKLSHLAKNIQYF. CDR3 DNA: TGTGCCAGTAAGCTCTCGCACCTAGCCAAAAACATTCAGTACTTC.

This clone appeared once. The chain employs TRBV6-4 and TRBJ2-1; TRBD2 aligns across 13 bases. This CDR3 contains 15 residues. The V segment lost 2 bases and the J segment 10 bases; nucleotides outside the gene matches: 5. From germline, CDR1 is MRHNA and CDR2 SNTAGT. CDR3 sequence reads: CASSDRTSGRREQFF. The CDR3 DNA sequence: TGTGCCAGCAGTGACAGGACTAGCGGGAGACGGGAGCAGTTCTTC.

The V gene is TRBV7-8, the J gene TRBJ2-2, with a weak D call TRBD2 (7 bases). The V end was cut by 1 base, the J end by 0 bases, with 12 bases between. CDR1 is SGHVS and CDR2 is FQNEAQ in the germline V gene. This CDR3 comprises 17 residues. The DNA of the CDR3 is TGTGCCAGCAGCTTAGACAGGGAGGGTCCGAACACCGGGGAGCTGTTTTTT. The encoded protein is CASSLDREGPNTGELFF.

The CDR3 DNA is TGCAGCGTTGGGGGACAGCAGACCCTAAACGAGCAGTACTTC. It translates to CSVGGQQTLNEQYF. The chain uses TRBV29-1 and TRBJ2-7; TRBD1 aligns across 7 bases. CDR1 and CDR2 from the germline V gene are SQVTM and ANQGSEA. The CDR3 has 14 amino acids. V lost 4 bases to trimming and J lost 5 bases; unmatched junction nucleotides: 11.

The chain carries TRBV9 and TRBJ1-2, with 9 positions matching TRBD1. V lost 0 bases, J lost 7 bases, and 4 bases stayed unmatched. CDR1 and CDR2 from the germline V gene are SGDLS and YYNGEE. The CDR3 loop spans 14 amino acids. CDR3 in DNA: TGTGCCAGCAGCGTAGGGGACAGGGCTGGTGGCTACACCTTC. It is translated as CASSVGDRAGGYTF.

This clone was observed once. This chain uses TRBV9 with TRBJ1-6, with D possibly matching TRBD1 (6 bases). The CDR3 loop spans 15 amino acids. From germline, CDR1 is SGDLS and CDR2 YYNGEE. The V gene lost 3 bases and the J gene lost 7 bases, with 14 bases spanning the gap. CDR3 DNA: TGTGCCAGCAGCGCCAAGGACAGCCGAAATTCACCCCTCCACTTT. Its translation: CASSAKDSRNSPLHF. Full variable domain (remainder filled in from reference TRBV9 and TRBJ1-6): DSGVTQTPKHLITATGQRVTLRCSPRSGDLSVYWYQQSLDQGLQFLIQYYNGEERAKGNILERFSAQQFPDLHSELNLSSLELGDSALYFCASSAKDSRNSPLHFGNGTRLTVT.

The chain employs TRBV3-1 (or the pseudogene TRBV3-2) and TRBJ2-1; TRBD2 matches at 8 bases. V shed 1 base and J 6 bases; nucleotides not matched to a gene: 2. CDR1 and CDR2 from the germline V gene are LGHDT and YNNKEL (reference sequence). CDR3 length: 14 residues. This chain's CDR3 is CASSQAGGGNEQFF. The CDR3 DNA reads as TGTGCCAGCAGCCAAGCGGGGGGGGGCAATGAGCAGTTCTTC.

This chain uses TRBV7-9 with TRBJ1-6; no firm D call. V gave up 1 base and J gave up 8 bases, with 9 bases separating them. The CDR3 consists of 14 residues. The germline gives CDR1 SEHNR, CDR2 FQNEAQ (reference sequence). The chain's CDR3 is CASSLETVHSPLHF. CDR3 nucleotides: TGTGCCAGCAGCTTAGAAACAGTTCATTCACCCCTCCACTTT.

In this sample, this clone turned up once. The V call is TRBV18, the J call TRBJ2-2; the match to TRBD1 covers 8 bases. V lost 2 bases and J lost 2; bases outside the gene matches: 7. The V gene's germline CDR1 is KGHSH and CDR2 LQKENI. CDR3 size: 17 residues. In DNA, the CDR3 is TGTGCCAGCTCACCAATGGAGGCAGGGGGCAACACCGGGGAGCTGTTTTTT. Protein: CASSPMEAGGNTGELFF.

The CDR3 DNA is TGCAGCGCCCCCCGGTCGCGGGAGCGCCGCGATGAGCAGTTCTTC. As protein: CSAPRSRERRDEQFF. The J gene is TRBJ2-1, the V gene TRBV29-1; 7 bases are shared with TRBD2. This CDR3 contains 15 residues. Trimming cost V 7 bases and J 8 bases; bases outside gene matches: 17. The V gene's germline CDR1 is SQVTM and CDR2 ANQGSEA.

The chain links TRBV6-5 to TRBJ2-7; 12 positions agree with TRBD2. This CDR3 has 15 residues. Germline assignment: CDR1 MNHEY and CDR2 SVGAGI. Germline trimming cut 2 bases from V and 5 bases from J; bases unmatched to any gene: 4. The CDR3 coding sequence is TGTGCCAGCAGTTACGGGACTAGCGGGCGGGACGAGCAGTACTTC. Its protein product is CASSYGTSGRDEQYF.

This sequence joins TRBV7-2 and TRBJ2-7; TRBD2 aligns across 12 bases. The CDR3 is 16 residues long. CDR1 is SGHTA, CDR2 FQGNSA, per germline. Trimming cost V 4 bases and J 3 bases; bases outside gene matches: 7. The CDR3 here is CASSSTTSGRVYEQYF. The DNA for the CDR3 is TGTGCCAGCAGCTCAACGACTAGCGGGAGAGTCTACGAGCAGTACTTC.

The chain recombines TRBV19 with TRBJ1-5; TRBD1 might be the D (5 bases). Per the germline V gene, CDR1 is LNHDA and CDR2 is SQIVND (reference sequence). V lost 7 bases and J 2 bases, leaving 18 bases between the germline ends. The CDR3 extends over 16 amino acids. The CDR3 is CASTVGRGGGNQPQHF. The CDR3 region has the DNA TGTGCCAGTACCGTCGGGAGGGGTGGTGGCAATCAGCCCCAGCATTTT.

The chain employs TRBV25-1 and TRBJ1-2; D unclear. The CDR3 extends over 10 amino acids. V was clipped by 4 bases and J by 12 bases, with 9 bases between them. The germline gives CDR1 MGHDK, CDR2 SYGVNS. CDR3 in DNA: TGTGCCAGCAGTGGTCCCCCTGACACCTTC. As protein: CASSGPPDTF.

The rearrangement links TRBV7-8 to TRBJ1-5; D is possibly TRBD1 (5 bases). CDR1 is SGHVS, CDR2 FQNEAQ, per germline. Trimming removed 4 bases at V and 0 bases at J, with 13 bases between. The CDR3 length is 16 residues. CDR3 protein: CASSSGPPHSNQPQHF. Written as DNA, the CDR3 is TGTGCCAGCAGCTCAGGGCCTCCCCATAGCAATCAGCCCCAGCATTTT.

The chain carries TRBV9 and TRBJ1-2; 7 bases fit TRBD1. This CDR3 has 14 amino acids. Trimming removed 4 bases from V and 6 bases from J; junction bases left unmatched: 9. CDR1 and CDR2 (germline): SGDLS, YYNGEE. Here the CDR3 DNA reads TGTGCCAGCAGCTTCATGACAGGGCTGGATGGCTACACCTTC. This encodes CASSFMTGLDGYTF.

V usage is TRBV5-1 and J usage is TRBJ1-2; tentative D call: TRBD1 (5 bases). Between the trimmed V and J ends, which lost 1 base and 8 bases, there was a span of 15 bases. Germline V gene sequence: CDR1 SGHRS, CDR2 YFSETQ. The CDR3 extends over 14 amino acids. CDR3 residues: CASSLYGGVEGYTF. CDR3 nucleotide sequence: TGCGCCAGCAGCTTGTATGGGGGGGTCGAGGGCTACACCTTC.

As DNA, the CDR3 is TGTGCCAGCAGCCAAGACGGGGGGACTAGCGGGACGGGAGAGACCCAGTACTTC. Its translation: CASSQDGGTSGTGETQYF. The chain couples TRBV4-2 to TRBJ2-5; TRBD2 aligns across 13 bases. This CDR3 contains 18 residues. Germline V lookup: CDR1 LGHNA, CDR2 YNFKEQ. The ends lost 0 bases at V and 4 bases at J; junction bases unmatched: 8.

With respect to this clone: At the DNA level, this CDR3 is encoded by other sequences in the same sample as well. The chain employs TRBV11-2 and TRBJ2-1; TRBD2 agrees at 7 bases. The CDR3 covers 15 residues. Germline CDR1 and CDR2: SGHAT and FQNNGV. J was trimmed by 4 bases and V by 0 bases; bases with no gene match: 3. This CDR3 is CASSLDQRGYNEQFF. The CDR3, as DNA: TGTGCCAGCAGCTTAGACCAGCGGGGTTACAATGAGCAGTTCTTC.

The rearrangement uses TRBV27 and TRBJ2-7, with D possibly TRBD2 on 5 matching bases. Germline-derived CDR1 and CDR2 are MNHEY and SMNVEV (reference sequence). CDR3 size: 12 residues. V was clipped by 2 bases and J by 7 bases, with 9 bases between them. As DNA, the CDR3 is TGTGCCAGCAGTTTACTCCCGGGGGAGCAGTACTTC. Translating it yields CASSLLPGEQYF.

The rearrangement links TRBV30 to TRBJ2-1; tentative D call: TRBD2 (5 bases). This CDR3 contains 15 residues. CDR1 GTSNPN and CDR2 SVGIG come from the germline V gene (reference sequence). Trimming removed 0 bases at V and 5 bases at J, with 14 bases between. This CDR3 is CAWSVGLAANNEQFF. The DNA for the CDR3 is TGTGCCTGGAGTGTAGGGCTAGCCGCCAACAATGAGCAGTTCTTC.

This chain joins TRBV5-6 and TRBJ1-6; no reliable D call. CDR3 length: 15 amino acids. Trimming pared 0 bases from V and 6 bases from J, leaving 10 bases between. CDR1 SGHDT and CDR2 YYEEEE come from the germline V gene. The CDR3 DNA reads TGTGCCAGCAGCTTGGAGCGGATTGCTAATTCACCCCTCCACTTT. This encodes CASSLERIANSPLHF.